This paragraph reports one T cell receptor beta chain. The data were obtained in a study of OX40 agonist ivuxolimab in advanced cancers. As for the study in general: The dose-escalation cohort was about 83% male, with a mean age of around 60 years, ranging about 23 to 90.

Profiling relied on immunoSEQ multiplex PCR, and the TCRdb table lists in-frame clones only, not all of them. The repertoire holds tens of thousands of clones, with roughly 84% as singletons. This CDR3 is 15 amino acids long. V dropped 4 bases and J dropped 2 bases, with 10 bases sitting between them. The germline gives CDR1 SGDLS, CDR2 YYNGEE. Peripheral blood came from all dose cohorts at three timepoints. V gene TRBV9 combines with J gene TRBJ1-6; D uncertain. The TCR comes from an adult with an advanced solid tumor such as melanoma, head and neck, liver or kidney cancer. Here the sequenced sample was CD4+ or CD8+ T cells sorted from blood, taken in a trial of the OX40 agonist ivuxolimab. CDR3 protein: CASSPREAYNSPLHF. CDR3 nucleotide sequence: TGTGCCAGCAGCCCTCGGGAAGCCTATAATTCACCCCTCCACTTT. The complete variable domain, with remaining parts taken from reference TRBV9 and TRBJ1-6, reads DSGVTQTPKHLITATGQRVTLRCSPRSGDLSVYWYQQSLDQGLQFLIQYYNGEERAKGNILERFSAQQFPDLHSELNLSSLELGDSALYFCASSPREAYNSPLHFGNGTRLTVT.